The next 24 T cell receptor beta chains were all read from a single sample in a study of blood T cells in healthy people across ages. The authors ran a second PCR of about 7 to 11 cycles using a sample-barcoded 5' primer and a J-beta primer mix. TCRdb re-analysed the 5' RACE reads in MiXCR, keeping a single row per CDR3 protein. Of around 1,100,000 distinct CDR3 sequences listed, more than 30% are singletons. Material: blood. The receptors were sampled from a man between 18 and 35 years old in good health.

Remarks on this clonotype: At one end the junction does not follow the germline gene, possibly because of a read error. CDR3 DNA sequence: TGTGCCAACAGTTTATGGCAGGGCACTGAAGCTTTCTTT. It yields the protein CANSLWQGTEAFF. V usage is TRBV27 and J usage is TRBJ1-1, with a tentative D call TRBD1 (5 bases). CDR3 length: 13 residues. In germline, CDR1 is MNHEY, CDR2 SMNVEV (reference sequence).

Notes on this clonotype: Given a much more abundant clone one base away, this may be a read error. This chain connects TRBV29-1 to TRBJ2-5; D ambiguous. This CDR3 is 11 amino acids long. Germline CDR1 and CDR2: SQVTM and ANQGSEA. CDR3 sequence: CGVVGQETQYF. In DNA, the CDR3 is TGCGGCGTTGTGGGGCAAGAGACCCAGTACTTC.

This clonotype showed up just a few times. V and J are TRBV27 and TRBJ2-3, with D tentatively TRBD1 or TRBD2 (7 bases each). Germline CDR1 and CDR2: MNHEY and SMNVEV (reference sequence). Deletions cut 5 bases from V and 5 bases from J, with 20 bases between. There are 16 residues in the CDR3. CDR3 sequence reads: CASSETGEGWGDTQYF. As DNA, the CDR3 is TGTGCCAGCAGTGAAACAGGGGAGGGCTGGGGAGATACGCAGTATTTT.

This chain uses TRBV9 with TRBJ2-5; D is unclear. TRBJ2-7 explains the end of the DNA better; the J call may be wrong. This CDR3 has 16 residues. Germline CDR1 reads SGDLS; CDR2 reads YYNGEE. DNA of the CDR3: TGTGCCAGCAGCCCGTCCCCAAAATCCTCCCCCAACGAGCAGTACTTC. It yields the protein CASSPSPKSSPNEQYF.

The sample holds a few counts of this clonotype. The V and J genes are TRBV12-3 or TRBV12-4 and TRBJ1-2; D unresolved. The CDR3 has 19 amino acids. V was cut by 1 base and J by 4 bases, with 25 bases left in between. In DNA, the CDR3 is TGTGCCAGCAGTTTAGGAAACCCCCTTCCTCTACGTGGGATCTATGGCTACACCTTC. This encodes CASSLGNPLPLRGIYGYTF.

V usage is TRBV27 and J usage is TRBJ2-1; 16 bases line up with TRBD2. Matching the DNA end better, TRBJ2-7 makes the J call doubtful. Germline CDR1 and CDR2: MNHEY and SMNVEV (reference sequence). The length of the CDR3 is 18 residues. CDR3 sequence: CASSFYPGLAGGLNEQYF. The CDR3 DNA reads as TGTGCCAGCAGTTTCTATCCGGGACTAGCGGGGGGGCTCAATGAGCAGTACTTC.

This chain links TRBV5-1 with TRBJ1-2; D possibly corresponds to TRBD1 (5 bases). Trimming stripped 3 bases from V and 1 base from J, with 10 bases between. The CDR3 consists of 14 residues. CDR1 SGHRS and CDR2 YFSETQ come from the germline V gene. CDR3 DNA: TGCGCCAGCAGCTCGTGGACACTTAACTATGGCTACACCTTC. This translates into CASSSWTLNYGYTF.

This clonotype was seen only a few times. The chain links TRBV11-1 to TRBJ2-6; D is unresolved. Germline V gives CDR1 SGHAT, CDR2 FQDESV (reference sequence). The length of the CDR3 is 16 residues. The V end lost 1 base, the J end lost 5 bases, and 12 bases lay between the germline ends. CDR3 in DNA: TGTGCCAGCAGCTTAGTGTCCTCAATCCGGGCCAACGTCCTGACTTTC. As protein: CASSLVSSIRANVLTF. Using reference TRBV11-1 and TRBJ2-6 for the parts outside the CDR3, the full variable domain is EAEVAQSPRYKITEKSQAVAFWCDPISGHATLYWYRQILGQGPELLVQFQDESVVDDSQLPKDRFSAERLKGVDSTLKIQPAELGDSAMYLCASSLVSSIRANVLTFGAGSRLTVL.

The table lists this clonotype with a count of one. Mismatch with germline at one junction end may stem from a read error. J is TRBJ2-3 and V is TRBV12-3 or TRBV12-4, with 9 nucleotides matching TRBD1. This CDR3 contains 16 residues. This chain's CDR3 is CASSFRDRAMADAQYF. DNA of the CDR3: TGTGCCAGCAGTTTCAGGGACAGGGCAATGGCAGATGCGCAGTATTTT.

Remarks on this clonotype: At one boundary the junction diverges from the germline segment, which might be a read error. J is TRBJ1-2 and V is TRBV7-9; 8 bases agree with TRBD1. The CDR3 runs 17 residues. CDR1 is SEHNR and CDR2 is FQNEAQ in the germline V gene (reference sequence). This CDR3 reads CAGSATPTGDSNYGYTF. DNA for the CDR3: TGTGCCGGCAGCGCGACCCCGACAGGGGACTCTAACTATGGCTACACCTTC. Combining the CDR3 with reference TRBV7-9 and TRBJ1-2 gives the whole variable domain DTGVSQNPRHKITKRGQNVTFRCDPISEHNRLYWYRQTLGQGPEFLTYFQNEAQLEKSRLLSDRFSAERPKGSFSTLEIQRTEQGDSAMYLCAGSATPTGDSNYGYTFGSGTRLTVV.

Details on this clonotype: The junction departs from the called germline gene at one end, perhaps through a read error. The chain uses TRBV7-2 and TRBJ1-2, with D hard to call. The CDR3 is 11 amino acids. Germline V lookup: CDR1 SGHTA, CDR2 FQGNSA. CDR3 sequence (DNA): TGTGCCAGCAGCTTAGGAGATGGCCACACCTTC. Its translation: CASSLGDGHTF. The full variable domain, with the rest looked up from reference TRBV7-2 and TRBJ1-2, is GAGVSQSPSNKVTEKGKDVELRCDPISGHTALYWYRQSLGQGLEFLIYFQGNSAPDKSGLPSDRFSAERTGGSVSTLTIQRTQQEDSAVYLCASSLGDGHTFGSGTRLTVV.

The chain joins TRBV6-6 to TRBJ2-5; the match to TRBD1 covers 8 bases. The CDR3 runs 16 residues. Looked up from germline, CDR1 is MNHNY and CDR2 is SVGAGI (reference sequence). The trim removed 0 bases at V and 7 bases at J, leaving 10 bases unmatched. The CDR3 is CASSYSPDRDSRTQYF. The CDR3 DNA follows: TGTGCCAGCAGTTACTCCCCGGACAGGGATAGTCGGACCCAGTACTTC.

This clonotype was counted ten times or more. The chain uses TRBV25-1 and TRBJ2-1; TRBD1 or TRBD2 may be the D gene (6 bases each). Trimming shortened V by 1 base and J by 4 bases, and 11 bases separated the two germline ends. CDR1 is MGHDK, CDR2 SYGVNS, per germline. This CDR3 is 15 amino acids long. The CDR3 reads CASSESGAEYNEQFF. CDR3 DNA sequence: TGTGCCAGCAGTGAATCGGGGGCGGAATACAATGAGCAGTTCTTC.

Only a few counts were recorded for this clonotype. The V call is TRBV12-3 or TRBV12-4, the J call TRBJ1-3; D uncertain. The CDR3 sequence is 15 residues long. V lost 6 bases and J 2 bases, leaving 14 bases between the germline ends. The CDR3 sequence is CASSPTESAGNTIYF. As DNA, the CDR3 is TGTGCCAGCAGCCCAACAGAGAGCGCTGGAAACACCATATATTTT.

The rearrangement joins TRBV6-2 or TRBV6-3 to TRBJ1-5; TRBD1 matches at 8 bases. Trimming removed 6 bases from V and 2 bases from J; junction bases left unmatched: 6. This CDR3 is 15 amino acids long. Germline CDR1 and CDR2: MNHEY and SVGEGT. Here the CDR3 DNA reads TGTGCCAGCAGGTTCAGGGGGCTAGGCAATCAGCCCCAGCATTTT. This gives the protein CASRFRGLGNQPQHF.

This clonotype was seen a few times. The J gene is TRBJ1-2, the V gene TRBV28; no clear D gene. CDR1 and CDR2 from the germline V gene are MDHEN and SYDVKM. The ends were cut back, 8 bases at V and 1 base at J, with 8 bases in the middle. The CDR3 is 12 residues long. The CDR3 reads CASRYSNYGYTF. The CDR3 bases are TGTGCCAGCCGGTACAGTAACTATGGCTACACCTTC.

The rearrangement joins TRBV29-1 to TRBJ1-2; 11 bases fit TRBD1. The V gene's germline CDR1 is SQVTM and CDR2 ANQGSEA. V shed 7 bases, J shed 5 bases, and the junction held 6 bases outside the gene matches. CDR3 length: 13 amino acids. CDR3 in amino acids: CSGGTGGDYGYTF. DNA of the CDR3: TGCAGCGGCGGGACAGGGGGAGATTATGGCTACACCTTC.

The CDR3 bases are TGCGCCAGCAGCCTAGTAAGAGGGCGGCAAGAGACCCAGTACTTC. The encoded protein is CASSLVRGRQETQYF. The chain recombines TRBV4-3 with TRBJ2-5, with D possibly being TRBD2 (5 bases). Germline values: CDR1 LGHNA, CDR2 YSLEER. The CDR3 length is 15 residues. The V end lost 4 bases, the J end lost 2 bases, and 14 bases lay between the germline ends.

This clonotype was found many times. The chain recombines TRBV24-1 with TRBJ2-3; D is unresolved. Trimming took off 4 bases at V and 1 base at J, with 11 bases between the two ends. The V gene's germline CDR1 is KGHDR and CDR2 SFDVKD. This CDR3 has 15 residues. CDR3 DNA: TGTGCCACCAGTGACCCCACATGGGGCACAGATACGCAGTATTTT. This encodes CATSDPTWGTDTQYF.

The J gene is TRBJ2-4, the V gene TRBV7-8; possibly TRBD1 or TRBD2 for D (6 bases each). V lost 4 bases to trimming and J lost 2 bases, with 18 bases between them. This CDR3 is 17 amino acids long. Germline CDR1 is SGHVS and CDR2 is FQNEAQ. The chain's CDR3 is CASSSLLGGHTKNIQYF. Here the CDR3 DNA reads TGTGCCAGCAGCTCGCTCTTGGGGGGCCATACCAAAAACATTCAGTACTTC.

This chain joins TRBV11-1 and TRBJ2-1, with 13 bases aligning to TRBD2. Germline V lookup: CDR1 SGHAT, CDR2 FQDESV (reference sequence). The CDR3 is 23 amino acids. Losses at the gene ends were 0 bases for V and 2 bases for J; bases not matched to a gene: 19. In DNA form, the CDR3 reads TGTGCCAGCAGCTTAGCGATGGGGGGCGGGACTAGCGGGGTCCCAATCCCCTACAATGAGCAGTTCTTC. Translated: CASSLAMGGGTSGVPIPYNEQFF.

In its sample, this clonotype was seen a few times. The chain uses TRBV4-3 and TRBJ2-3, with TRBD2 as a possible D gene (6 bases). The CDR3 covers 17 residues. Germline V gene sequence: CDR1 LGHNA, CDR2 YSLEER. The V gene lost 5 bases and the J gene lost 5 bases, with 23 bases spanning the gap. CDR3 in DNA: TGCGCCAGCAGCTATTCCCATGGTGGAGGGTTCGAAGATACGCAGTATTTT. It codes for CASSYSHGGGFEDTQYF.

V and J are TRBV6-2 or TRBV6-3 and TRBJ2-2; the D gene is possibly TRBD1 (6 bases). The CDR3 loop spans 14 amino acids. The V gene's germline CDR1 is MNHEY and CDR2 SVGEGT. V lost 8 bases, J lost 1 base, and 11 bases lay in between. CDR3 nucleotides: TGTGCCAGCTACCCGGACAGGAACACCGGGGAGCTGTTTTTT. It specifies CASYPDRNTGELFF.

V usage is TRBV5-6 and J usage is TRBJ1-6; possibly TRBD1 for D (6 bases). The CDR3 has 18 residues. The germline gives CDR1 SGHDT, CDR2 YYEEEE. V dropped 4 bases and J dropped 0 bases, with 17 bases sitting between them. The CDR3 DNA sequence: TGTGCCAGCAGCCCGCCGATTACAGGGAGCTCCTATAATTCACCCCTCCACTTT. Residues: CASSPPITGSSYNSPLHF.